The rows below give T cell receptor beta chains drawn from one sample of a study of molecular identifiers for immune sequencing clone quantification. Via MiXCR, TCRdb re-called the PCR reads, giving one row per CDR3 protein. The table shows approximately 630,000 distinct CDR3 sequences, with about 25% occurring only once. Sequenced material: naive CD8+ T cells from blood, with Jurkat cell RNA spiked in. These receptors all come from a human donor in good health. Some libraries in this study had Jurkat cell RNA spiked in. The CDR3 runs from the conserved cysteine through the conserved F or W. A D gene is named only where the DNA matches it firmly. Not every row has a clone size; where given, it reads once, few, many or a size class.

clone_size j_call d_call v_call cdr3_aa cdr3_nt
- TRBJ2-2 - TRBV4-1 CASSQSGTVNTGELFF TGCGCCAGCAGCCAATCCGGGACGGTAAACACCGGGGAGCTGTTTTTT
- TRBJ2-7 - TRBV19 CASSGTLGLSSYEQYF TGTGCCAGTAGTGGGACCCTCGGTCTTAGCTCCTACGAGCAGTACTTC
many TRBJ2-7 TRBD2 TRBV5-6 CASSLGTSGSSYEQYF TGTGCCAGCAGCTTGGGGACTAGCGGAAGCTCCTACGAGCAGTACTTC
- TRBJ2-3 TRBD2 TRBV20-1 CSARAAGRLAGSYTDTQYF TGCAGTGCTAGAGCCGCGGGTCGGCTAGCGGGATCCTACACAGATACGCAGTATTTT
many TRBJ2-5 - TRBV25-1 CASSVQGNQETQYF TGTGCCAGCAGTGTTCAGGGTAACCAAGAGACCCAGTACTTC
many TRBJ2-7 - TRBV7-2 CASSLGVEYEQYF TGTGCCAGCAGCTTAGGGGTGGAGTACGAGCAGTACTTC
many TRBJ2-5 TRBD1 TRBV2 CASRATGTGGAETQYF TGTGCCAGCAGAGCTACCGGGACAGGGGGCGCGGAGACCCAGTACTTC
many TRBJ2-7 - TRBV20-1 CSASTGTYEQYF TGCAGTGCTAGCACTGGGACCTACGAGCAGTACTTC
few TRBJ2-3 - TRBV7-9 CASRLGGETDTQYF TGTGCCAGCAGATTAGGAGGGGAGACAGATACGCAGTATTTT
few TRBJ1-5 - TRBV19 CASSMGVLYQPQHF TGTGCCAGTAGTATGGGGGTCCTTTATCAGCCCCAGCATTTT
few TRBJ2-7 - TRBV12-3/TRBV12-4 CASSRSGTHYEQYF TGTGCCAGCAGTCGGTCCGGGACCCACTACGAGCAGTACTTC
few TRBJ2-1 - TRBV9 CASSVGGAEGGEQFF TGTGCCAGCAGCGTTGGGGGGGCAGAAGGCGGTGAGCAGTTCTTC
few TRBJ1-1 - TRBV4-1 CASSPRAGTNTEAFF TGCGCCAGCAGTCCCCGGGCAGGGACGAACACTGAAGCTTTCTTT
- TRBJ2-1 - TRBV13 CASSTQGESYNEQFF TGTGCCAGCAGCACCCAGGGAGAGAGCTACAATGAGCAGTTCTTC
many TRBJ1-1 - TRBV27 CASSLVAGDTEAFF TGTGCCAGCAGTTTAGTAGCGGGGGACACTGAAGCTTTCTTT
- TRBJ2-5 TRBD2 TRBV12-3/TRBV12-4 CASSFLGLAGAAAWETQYF TGTGCCAGCAGTTTCCTGGGACTAGCGGGGGCTGCTGCTTGGGAGACCCAGTACTTC
many TRBJ2-3 - TRBV12-3/TRBV12-4 CASSNRRDTQYF TGTGCCAGCAGTAACAGGCGAGATACGCAGTATTTT
many TRBJ1-1 - TRBV29-1 CSGGDVEAFF TGCAGCGGAGGGGACGTTGAAGCTTTCTTT
- TRBJ2-1 TRBD1 TRBV11-1 CASSLTGGDEQFF TGTGCCAGCAGCCTGACAGGGGGCGATGAGCAGTTCTTC
many TRBJ2-1 - TRBV6-2/TRBV6-3 CASSYMYSPVDEQFF TGTGCCAGCAGTTACATGTACTCCCCGGTGGATGAGCAGTTCTTC
few TRBJ1-2 TRBD1 TRBV6-2/TRBV6-3 CASSYSPTGPYGYTF TGTGCCAGCAGTTACTCGCCGACAGGGCCATATGGCTACACCTTC
- TRBJ2-7 - TRBV5-5 CAGSLTGTTFEEQYF TGTGCCGGCAGCTTAACCGGGACGACCTTTGAAGAGCAGTACTTC
many TRBJ2-7 - TRBV7-9 CASSWGRGTYEQYF TGTGCCAGCAGCTGGGGGCGGGGCACCTACGAGCAGTACTTC
- TRBJ1-6 - TRBV27 CASSPHDASNSPLHF TGTGCCAGCAGTCCCCACGACGCCAGCAATTCACCCCTCCACTTT
few TRBJ1-6 - TRBV2 CASSDQTGANLWGNSPLHF TGTGCCAGCAGTGATCAGACGGGCGCAAACCTTTGGGGAAATTCACCCCTCCACTTT
- TRBJ2-7 TRBD1 TRBV6-6 CASSYSMWTGKDEQYF TGTGCCAGCAGTTACTCTATGTGGACAGGGAAGGACGAGCAGTACTTC
- TRBJ2-7 - TRBV27 CASSPRGHLREQYF TGTGCCAGCAGTCCACGTGGACACCTGCGCGAGCAGTACTTC